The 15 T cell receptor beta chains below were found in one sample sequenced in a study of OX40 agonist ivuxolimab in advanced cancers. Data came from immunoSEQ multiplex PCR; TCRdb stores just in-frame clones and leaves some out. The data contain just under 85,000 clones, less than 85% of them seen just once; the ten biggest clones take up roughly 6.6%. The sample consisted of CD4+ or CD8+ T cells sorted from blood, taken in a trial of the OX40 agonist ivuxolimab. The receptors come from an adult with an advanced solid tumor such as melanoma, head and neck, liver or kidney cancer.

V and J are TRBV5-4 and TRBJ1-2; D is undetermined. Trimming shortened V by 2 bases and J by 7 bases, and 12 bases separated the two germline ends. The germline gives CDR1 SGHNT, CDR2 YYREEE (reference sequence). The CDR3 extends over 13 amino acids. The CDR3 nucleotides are TGTGCCAGCAGCTTTTGGACTTATGGTGGCTACACCTTC. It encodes CASSFWTYGGYTF.

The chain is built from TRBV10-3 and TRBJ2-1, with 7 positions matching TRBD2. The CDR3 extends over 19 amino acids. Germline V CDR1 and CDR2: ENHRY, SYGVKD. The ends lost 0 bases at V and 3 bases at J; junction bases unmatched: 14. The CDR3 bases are TGTGCCATCAGTGAGTCGGTGGCGGGAGCCCGAGAAGTCTACAATGAGCAGTTCTTC. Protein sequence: CAISESVAGAREVYNEQFF.

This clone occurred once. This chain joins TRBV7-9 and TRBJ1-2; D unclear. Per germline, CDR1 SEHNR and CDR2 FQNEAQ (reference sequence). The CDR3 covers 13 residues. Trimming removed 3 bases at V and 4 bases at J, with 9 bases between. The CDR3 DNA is TGTGCCAGCAGCTTGCAGGCCTTCTATGGCTACACCTTC. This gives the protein CASSLQAFYGYTF.

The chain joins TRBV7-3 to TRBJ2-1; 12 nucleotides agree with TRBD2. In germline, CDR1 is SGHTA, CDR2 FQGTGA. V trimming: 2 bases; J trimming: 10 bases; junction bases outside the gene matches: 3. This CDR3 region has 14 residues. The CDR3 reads CASSLGLAGGEQFF. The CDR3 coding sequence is TGTGCCAGCAGCTTAGGGCTAGCGGGAGGGGAGCAGTTCTTC.

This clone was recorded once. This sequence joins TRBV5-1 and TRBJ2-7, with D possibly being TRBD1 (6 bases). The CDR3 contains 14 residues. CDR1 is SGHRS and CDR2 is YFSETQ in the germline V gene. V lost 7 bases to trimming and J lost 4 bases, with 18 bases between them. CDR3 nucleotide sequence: TGCGCCAGCCAGAGACAGGTAAATTCTTACGAGCAGTACTTC. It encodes CASQRQVNSYEQYF.

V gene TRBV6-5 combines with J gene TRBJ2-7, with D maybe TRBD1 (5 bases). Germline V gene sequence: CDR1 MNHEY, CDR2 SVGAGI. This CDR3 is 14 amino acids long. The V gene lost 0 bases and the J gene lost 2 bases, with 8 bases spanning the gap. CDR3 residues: CASSYSAGTYEQYF. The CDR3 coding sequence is TGTGCCAGCAGTTACTCGGCAGGGACCTACGAGCAGTACTTC.

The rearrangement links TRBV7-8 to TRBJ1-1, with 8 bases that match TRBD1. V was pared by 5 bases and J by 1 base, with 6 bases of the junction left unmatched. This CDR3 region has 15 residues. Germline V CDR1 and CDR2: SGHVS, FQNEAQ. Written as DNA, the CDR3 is TGTGCCAGCAGCAATCGGACAGGGTCGAACACTGAAGCTTTCTTT. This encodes CASSNRTGSNTEAFF.

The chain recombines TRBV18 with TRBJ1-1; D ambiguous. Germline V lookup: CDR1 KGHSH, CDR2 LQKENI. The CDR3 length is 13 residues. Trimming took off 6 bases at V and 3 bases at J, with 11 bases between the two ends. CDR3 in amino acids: CASSPLRDTEAFF. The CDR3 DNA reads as TGTGCCAGCTCCCCCCTCCGGGACACTGAAGCTTTCTTT.

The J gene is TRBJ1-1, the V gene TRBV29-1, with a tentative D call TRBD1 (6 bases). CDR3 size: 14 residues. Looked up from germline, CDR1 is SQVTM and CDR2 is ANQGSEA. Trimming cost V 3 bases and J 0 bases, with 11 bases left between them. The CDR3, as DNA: TGCAGCGTTGACAGGGGAGGAATGAACACTGAAGCTTTCTTT. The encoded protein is CSVDRGGMNTEAFF.

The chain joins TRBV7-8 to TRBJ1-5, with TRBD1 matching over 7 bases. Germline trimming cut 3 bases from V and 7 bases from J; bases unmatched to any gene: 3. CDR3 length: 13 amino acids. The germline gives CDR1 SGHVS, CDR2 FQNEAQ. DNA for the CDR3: TGTGCCAGCAGCTTCAGGGGGGAGCAGCCCCAGCATTTT. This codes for CASSFRGEQPQHF.

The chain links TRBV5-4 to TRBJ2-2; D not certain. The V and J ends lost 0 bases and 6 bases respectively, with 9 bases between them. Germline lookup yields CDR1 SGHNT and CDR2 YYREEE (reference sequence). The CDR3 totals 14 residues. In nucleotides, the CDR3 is TGTGCCAGCAGCTTGGTAGGGAAGGCCGGGGAGCTGTTTTTT. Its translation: CASSLVGKAGELFF.

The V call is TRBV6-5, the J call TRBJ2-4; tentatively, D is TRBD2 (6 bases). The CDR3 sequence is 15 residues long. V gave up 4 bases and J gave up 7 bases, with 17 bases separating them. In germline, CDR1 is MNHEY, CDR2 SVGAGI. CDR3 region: CASSSSFSRGNIQYF. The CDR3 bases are TGTGCCAGCAGTTCCAGCTTTAGCCGGGGGAACATTCAGTACTTC.

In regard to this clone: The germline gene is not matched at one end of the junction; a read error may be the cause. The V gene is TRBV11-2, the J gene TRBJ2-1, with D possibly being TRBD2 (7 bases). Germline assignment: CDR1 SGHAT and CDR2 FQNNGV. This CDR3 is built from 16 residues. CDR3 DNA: TGTGCCAGCAGCTGGTGGAAGGGGGGGGCCTACAATGTGCAGTTCTTC. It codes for CASSWWKGGAYNVQFF.

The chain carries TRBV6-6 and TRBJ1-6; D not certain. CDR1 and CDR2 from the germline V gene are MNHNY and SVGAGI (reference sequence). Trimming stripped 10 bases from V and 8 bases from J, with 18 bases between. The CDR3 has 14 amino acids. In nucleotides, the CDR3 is TGTGCCATCCAACGCCTAGGCCCAGATTCACCCCTCCACTTT. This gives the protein CAIQRLGPDSPLHF.

CDR3 residues: CASSRAGQKETQYF. CDR3 in DNA: TGTGCCAGCAGCCGAGCGGGACAGAAAGAGACCCAGTACTTC. This chain uses TRBV7-2 with TRBJ2-5; D is possibly TRBD1 or TRBD2 (7 bases each). The germline V and J ends were trimmed by 5 bases and 3 bases, with 13 bases remaining between them. The CDR3 spans 14 residues. In germline, CDR1 is SGHTA, CDR2 FQGNSA.